The 5 T cell receptor beta chains below come from one sample, sequenced in a study of blood T cell repertoires in COVID-19. Sequencing used immunoSEQ multiplex PCR; TCRdb keeps in-frame clones, though not all of them. The sample includes around 150,000 clones, 65% to 85% of them seen just once. Sequencing was carried out using peripheral blood. The receptors here all came from a man in his fifties with active or convalescent COVID-19.

The chain employs TRBV7-3 and TRBJ2-3; 7 positions match TRBD1. The germline V gene has CDR1 SGHTA and CDR2 FQGTGA. This CDR3 region has 14 residues. The ends lost 5 bases at V and 0 bases at J; junction bases unmatched: 2. CDR3 DNA: TGTGCCAGCAGCACACAGGGGAGCACAGATACGCAGTATTTT. Translation: CASSTQGSTDTQYF.

The chain recombines TRBV10-3 with TRBJ1-1; the match to TRBD1 covers 9 bases. This CDR3 has 14 amino acids. With 4 bases clipped from V and 1 base from J, the junction kept 1 base outside the gene matches. From germline, CDR1 is ENHRY and CDR2 SYGVKD. The CDR3 sequence is CAISAGQGNTEAFF. CDR3 DNA: TGTGCCATCAGTGCGGGACAGGGGAACACTGAAGCTTTCTTT.

Worth noting for this clone: The junction differs from germline at one of its ends, possibly a read error. The CDR3 sequence is CSVEGTGGETLFF. CDR3 bases: TGCAGCGTTGAAGGGACAGGGGGAGAAACACTGTTTTTT. The chain uses TRBV29-1 and TRBJ1-4; 10 bases map to TRBD1. The length of the CDR3 is 13 residues. Germline loops: CDR1 SQVTM, CDR2 ANQGSEA.

The rearrangement uses TRBV9 and TRBJ1-4; TRBD1 matches 7 bases. Germline V gene data show CDR1 as SGDLS and CDR2 as YYNGEE. V was pared by 4 bases and J by 3 bases, with 12 bases of the junction left unmatched. The CDR3 is made up of 17 amino acids. The CDR3 here is CASSPREGGFPNEKLFF. The CDR3 DNA sequence: TGTGCCAGCAGCCCGCGTGAAGGGGGCTTCCCTAATGAAAAACTGTTTTTT.

The chain carries TRBV5-1 and TRBJ1-1; TRBD1 aligns across 12 bases. Unmatched junction bases numbered 10, after V lost 0 bases and J lost 4 bases. From germline, CDR1 is SGHRS and CDR2 YFSETQ. This CDR3 region has 18 residues. CDR3 sequence: CASSLGPGQGALSTEAFF. CDR3 DNA: TGCGCCAGCAGCTTGGGCCCGGGACAGGGGGCGCTGAGCACTGAAGCTTTCTTT.